This paragraph covers one T cell receptor (beta chain) sequence. The sample is drawn from a study of T cells in Graves' hyperthyroidism and ophthalmopathy. From RNA transcripts, TCR beta CDR3 regions were amplified. The HTBI primer set was used in a first-round RT-PCR of the TCR CDR3. TCRdb reanalysed the multiplex PCR reads using MiXCR and keeps one entry per CDR3 protein. Here the sample spans around 500,000 distinct CDR3 sequences, 20% to 25% being singletons. Germline V gives CDR1 DFQATT, CDR2 SNEGSKA (reference sequence). This CDR3 is 13 amino acids long. V was trimmed by 7 bases and J by 6 bases, leaving 16 bases between them.

The TCR sequence derives from a woman between 65 and 79 years old with Graves' ophthalmopathy. The chain employs TRBV20-1 and TRBJ2-1; D possibly matches TRBD1 or TRBD2 (5 bases each). Sequencing was done on a sample of blood. The CDR3 sequence: CSVAPPGGNEQFF. As DNA, the CDR3 is TGCAGTGTTGCCCCCCCTGGGGGCAATGAGCAGTTCTTC.